The subject of this entry is one T cell receptor beta chain. Its antigen is still unknown. No clone much larger than this one lies a single base away; base qualities are absent. The treatment or condition label corresponds to: roughly 10-day PBMC culture with coronavirus spike peptide pools or control peptides (ViraFEST assay). To expand antigen-specific T cells with peptide pools and then pick out the expanded clonotypes through TCR sequencing, the study relied on the ViraFEST assay. The positive SARS-CoV-2 PCR tests of the convalescent patients were dated from March to December 2020, before the Alpha, Beta and Delta variants emerged in the United States. Roughly 2.1 million PBMCs per well were cultured in IMDM with roughly 5% human AB serum and approximately 9.8 IU/ml IL-2, plus 10 ug/ml peptide pools. On days 3 and 7, half of the culture medium was replaced with fresh IL-2-containing medium. CD4+ T cells were isolated after roughly 9 days of culture through negative selection using the EasySep CD4+ T cell isolation kit. Ficoll-Paque Plus gradient centrifugation was used to isolate PBMCs from whole blood, and the isolated PBMCs were then either used fresh or cryopreserved at -140C. Culture conditions were generally each tested in triplicate wells.

From the cysteine through the phenylalanine, the CDR3 covers 15 amino acids. The kept DNA is CDR3 alone, 45 bases in frame from the first base. According to the germline V gene (reference sequence), CDR1 reads DFQATT and CDR2 reads SNEGSKA. The trim is 6 bases for V and 0 bases for J, with a gap of 12 bases between the germline ends. This entry is derived from a study of vaccination and CD4 T cells after COVID-19 (dated by TCRdb to 2022 to 2024). With respect to the entire study: Every convalescent patient had a positive nasal swab PCR test for SARS-CoV-2, with mild disease in roughly ten patients and severe disease in one. Six males and four females were included in the convalescent cohort, with two Hispanic individuals, seven Caucasians, two Asians and one multiracial person represented. Each participant got two doses of either the Pfizer-BioNTech BNT162b2 vaccine (n=8) or the Moderna mRNA-1273 vaccine (n=2). Post-COVID blood samples from convalescent patients were collected a median of approximately 93 days after diagnosis, with a range of 35 to 161 days. Post-vaccine blood samples were taken a median of approximately 76 days after the second vaccine dose, with a range of about 14 to 241 days. For stimulating the cultures, overlapping spike peptide pools were used, derived from SARS-CoV-2 as well as from the common cold coronaviruses HCoV-NL63, HCoV-OC43 and HCoV-229E. As controls, cultures received a CEFX viral epitope pool (the positive control), an HIV-1 Nef peptide pool (the negative control), or no peptide at all. The spike-specific CD4+ TCR repertoire was compared before and after mRNA vaccination in approximately 9 COVID-19 convalescent patients and a handful of infection-naive healthy vaccine recipients.

The study at large found these results: The median number of SARS-CoV-2-reactive clonotypes rose from 20 to 25 after infection to 30 to 45 after vaccination, but the change was not significant. The study included relatively few convalescent patients and did not analyze early timepoints after natural infection. Nearly all vaccine-specific clones in convalescent patients (304 of 307) were mono-reactive for SARS-CoV-2 spike rather than cross-reactive with common cold coronaviruses. In convalescent patients, a median around 84% of post-vaccine SARS-CoV-2-reactive clones were detected only after vaccination, and vaccine-specific priming was suggested by this finding.

Libraries were constructed by PCR. TCR sequencing of DNA from cultured CD4+ T cells used the Oncomine TCR Beta short-read assay at the Johns Hopkins FTIC core. Genomic DNA was extracted from the cultured CD4+ T cells with the QIAamp micro DNA kit. Oncomine TCR Beta libraries from cultured CD4+ T cells were pooled with unique dual indexes and sequenced on an Illumina iSeq 100. Turning to the authors' computational methods: Non-productive sequences were filtered out, and CDR3s that did not start with C, did not end with F or W, or were shorter than 7 amino acids were discarded. Antigen-specific clonotypes were identified using the MANAFEST web application through comparison of peptide-stimulated wells with reference and other culture wells. To be called positive, a clone needed an FDR below 0.05, an odds ratio above 5, and a productive frequency above 0.1% in at least two of three replicate wells. Cross-reactive clonotypes were defined as significantly expanded in both SARS-CoV-2 spike wells and at least one common cold coronavirus spike condition. CDR3 homology was assessed with Levenshtein distances (stringdist) and unrooted phylogenetic trees (ape) in R version 3.6.1. TCRdb reworked the public reads: Q25 trimming with fastp, MiXCR clone assembly, productive beta chains retained. Rows with one shared CDR3 protein collapse into an entry with the most common genes and DNA. Here the V and J calls rest on TCRdb's processing, not on the authors' analysis. This sample lists approximately 16,000 distinct CDR3 sequences; around half were detected once. The ten largest clones capture 4% to 5.5% of the sample.

The sequence is built from TRBV20-1 and TRBJ2-6; no D gene can be assigned with confidence. The sample here was CD4+ T cells from blood, cultured in vitro, taken before SARS-CoV-2 vaccination. The TCR originated in a human donor who had recovered from COVID-19. The bases read TGCAGTGCAAGAAGATCGAACTCTGGGGCCAACGTCCTGACTTTC. This sequence encodes CSARRSNSGANVLTF.